The text below deals with one TCR beta chain. Some clones are missing from TCRdb's copy, which holds only in-frame ones; the method was immunoSEQ multiplex PCR. The sample has about 220,000 clones, approximately 86% seen once; the top ten hold 3% to 4.5%. This sample was included in a study of blood T cell repertoires in COVID-19. There are 14 residues in the CDR3. The germline gives CDR1 SGHTA, CDR2 FQGNSA. Between the trimmed V and J ends, which lost 1 base and 7 bases, there was a span of 13 bases. The receptor's source is a woman older than 75 with acute or convalescent COVID-19. The genes are TRBV7-2 and TRBJ1-2, with D perhaps matching TRBD1 (6 bases). The sample taken for sequencing was peripheral blood. The CDR3 protein is CASSLVRGGFGYTF. The CDR3 coding sequence is TGTGCCAGCAGCTTAGTAAGGGGGGGCTTTGGCTACACCTTC.